This TCR beta chain was identified in a study of cytomegalovirus exposure and HLA in healthy donors. Sequencing was performed with immunoSEQ multiplex PCR; in TCRdb, only in-frame clones are kept and a portion is missing. The table has about 66,000 clones, roughly 96% seen once; the top ten hold approximately 1%. Study results and caveats: Cytomegalovirus-associated status was assigned to some 160 TCR beta chains.

As for this clone: What it recognizes is unknown. The junction and the germline gene differ at one end; a read error may be behind it.

Germline CDR1 and CDR2: MNHNY and SVGAGI (reference sequence). The CDR3 covers 11 residues. Sequencing was carried out using PBMCs. This TCR was sampled from a man between 18 and 35 years old in good health and CMV-seronegative. The chain employs TRBV6-6 and TRBJ2-7; D is uncertain. The CDR3 nucleotides read TGTGCCAGCAGTCACTCCGGCGAGCAGTACTTC. As protein: CASSHSGEQYF.